This passage covers 12 T cell receptor beta chains from one sample sequenced in a study of T cell responses to AZD1222 COVID-19 vaccine. Here immunoSEQ multiplex PCR was the method, and the copy in TCRdb shows in-frame clones only, minus some. The data contain about 110,000 clones, about 88% of them singletons. The specimen comprised peripheral blood, sampled on day 0 of AZD1222 vaccination. The receptors shown here come from an adult in good health.

The chain is built from TRBV11-2 and TRBJ1-5; D might be TRBD1 (6 bases). CDR1 is SGHAT, CDR2 FQNNGV, per germline. This CDR3 is built from 16 residues. V lost 0 bases, J lost 0 bases, and 9 bases lay in between. The chain's CDR3 is CASSLEAGASNQPQHF. The CDR3, as DNA: TGTGCCAGCAGCTTAGAGGCAGGGGCTAGCAATCAGCCCCAGCATTTT. The full variable domain, in which reference TRBV11-2 and TRBJ1-5 provide the parts outside the CDR3, is EAGVAQSPRYKIIEKRQSVAFWCNPISGHATLYWYQQILGQGPKLLIQFQNNGVVDDSQLPKDRFSAERLKGVDSTLKIQPAKLEDSAVYLCASSLEAGASNQPQHFGDGTRLSIL.

The V gene is TRBV29-1, the J gene TRBJ2-1; D ambiguous. The CDR3 is 12 amino acids. CDR1 and CDR2 from the germline V gene are SQVTM and ANQGSEA. V dropped 3 bases and J dropped 3 bases, with 6 bases sitting between them. Here the CDR3 DNA reads TGCAGCGTTGATTTGGACTACAATGAGCAGTTCTTC. It encodes CSVDLDYNEQFF.

The chain employs TRBV6-2 or TRBV6-3 and TRBJ1-6; D gene unclear. The CDR3 is made up of 15 amino acids. The V gene's germline CDR1 is MNHEY and CDR2 SVGEGT. Trimming removed 2 bases at V and 12 bases at J, with 17 bases between. The CDR3 spells CASSYTGSGPRPLHF. The CDR3 DNA sequence: TGTGCCAGCAGTTACACGGGATCCGGCCCGCGACCCCTCCACTTT.

The chain employs TRBV25-1 and TRBJ2-3; the match to TRBD2 covers 8 bases. The V and J ends lost 6 bases and 4 bases, in that order; junction bases with no gene match: 15. The CDR3 consists of 17 residues. The germline CDR1 and CDR2 sequences are MGHDK and SYGVNS. CDR3 sequence reads: CASSGAVRLASPDTQYF. In DNA, the CDR3 is TGTGCCAGCAGCGGGGCGGTACGACTAGCGAGCCCAGATACGCAGTATTTT.

As regards this clone: The junction shows a germline mismatch at one end, possibly a read error. The rearrangement uses TRBV19 and TRBJ1-3; maybe TRBD1 (6 bases). This CDR3 contains 13 residues. CDR1 is LNHDA and CDR2 is SQIVND in the germline V gene (reference sequence). In DNA, the CDR3 is TGTGCCAGTAACCACAGGGCTGGGAACACCATATATTTT. This translates into CASNHRAGNTIYF. The full variable domain, completed using reference TRBV19 and TRBJ1-3, is DGGITQSPKYLFRKEGQNVTLSCEQNLNHDAMYWYRQDPGQGLRLIYYSQIVNDFQKGDIAEGYSVSREKKESFPLTVTSAQKNPTAFYLCASNHRAGNTIYFGEGSWLTVV.

The sample holds a few counts of this clone. The chain is built from TRBV12-3 or TRBV12-4 and TRBJ2-1; D remains ambiguous. Trimming left V 3 bases short and J 10 bases short, with 10 bases between. The CDR3 totals 12 residues. CDR3 sequence (DNA): TGTGCCAGCAGTTTTTGGGGAAGGGAGCAGTTCTTC. This sequence encodes CASSFWGREQFF.

The rearrangement links TRBV9 to TRBJ2-1, with TRBD1 matching 9 bases. This CDR3 is built from 14 residues. Per germline, CDR1 SGDLS and CDR2 YYNGEE. The junction had 7 bases not matched to a gene; V was cut back by 3 bases and J by 9 bases. CDR3 residues: CASSEGQGSLEQFF. The CDR3 DNA reads as TGTGCCAGCAGCGAGGGACAGGGTTCTCTTGAGCAGTTCTTC.

V gene TRBV10-3 combines with J gene TRBJ2-5; D possibly corresponds to TRBD2 (5 bases). Germline V lookup: CDR1 ENHRY, CDR2 SYGVKD. The length of the CDR3 is 13 residues. The V end lost 0 bases, the J end lost 5 bases, and 7 bases lay between the germline ends. CDR3 protein: CAISESERETQYF. CDR3 nucleotides: TGTGCCATCAGTGAGTCCGAGCGGGAGACCCAGTACTTC.

This clone was observed a handful of times. V usage is TRBV7-9 and J usage is TRBJ2-1, with TRBD1 matching 8 bases. This CDR3 has 15 amino acids. CDR1 SEHNR and CDR2 FQNEAQ come from the germline V gene (reference sequence). The J segment lost 8 bases and the V segment lost 5 bases, leaving 11 bases of the junction unmatched. The CDR3: CASSHLDREGHEQFF. In nucleotides, the CDR3 is TGTGCCAGCAGCCACCTGGACAGGGAAGGGCATGAGCAGTTCTTC. Using reference TRBV7-9 and TRBJ2-1 for the parts outside the CDR3, the full variable domain is DTGVSQNPRHKITKRGQNVTFRCDPISEHNRLYWYRQTLGQGPEFLTYFQNEAQLEKSRLLSDRFSAERPKGSFSTLEIQRTEQGDSAMYLCASSHLDREGHEQFFGPGTRLTVL.

The V gene is TRBV19, the J gene TRBJ1-5; D is unresolved. CDR3 length equals 14 residues. Germline CDR1 LNHDA, CDR2 SQIVND (reference sequence). V dropped 3 bases and J dropped 5 bases, with 11 bases sitting between them. The CDR3 reads CASSIVAPDQPQHF. CDR3 DNA sequence: TGTGCCAGTAGTATCGTGGCTCCGGATCAGCCCCAGCATTTT.

CDR3 amino acids: CASSLAGLGTGVGYF. CDR3 bases: TGTGCCAGCAGCTTAGCAGGTCTCGGGACAGGGGTCGGGTATTTT. The chain links TRBV7-8 to TRBJ2-3; 10 bases fit TRBD1. The germline V gene encodes CDR1 SGHVS and CDR2 FQNEAQ. This CDR3 spans 15 amino acids. Unmatched junction bases numbered 11, after V lost 0 bases and J lost 14 bases.

V usage is TRBV7-9 and J usage is TRBJ1-1, with 8 positions matching TRBD1. There are 15 residues in the CDR3. Trimming cost V 3 bases and J 4 bases; bases outside gene matches: 7. CDR1 is SEHNR and CDR2 is FQNEAQ in the germline V gene (reference sequence). The chain's CDR3 is CASSLTGAWVTEAFF. The CDR3 nucleotides are TGTGCCAGCAGCTTGACAGGGGCTTGGGTCACTGAAGCTTTCTTT.